A single sample is the source of the 17 T cell receptor beta chains below, sequenced in a study of T cell clonality in common variable immunodeficiency. The data were produced by immunoSEQ multiplex PCR, yet TCRdb's version contains in-frame clones alone and is incomplete. This sample shows around 55,000 clones and no singletons; more than 1.5% rests with the ten largest. Sequencing was done on a sample of peripheral blood mononuclear cells. These receptors were collected from a person aged 18 to 70 in good health.

This clone was counted many times. The read gets to within 3 residues of the CDR3 end, and the germline J gene fills in the rest. V is TRBV20-1 and J is TRBJ2-1; 7 nucleotides line up with TRBD2. CDR3 length: 13 residues. The V and J ends lost 7 bases and 0 bases, in that order; junction bases with no gene match: 3. Germline V gene lookup returns CDR1 DFQATT and CDR2 SNEGSKA (reference sequence). The chain's CDR3 is CSVPGGSYNEQFF. The CDR3 bases that were read are TGCAGTGTCCCGGGGGGCTCCTACAATGAG.

This clone was recorded many times. The sequenced fragment ends 3 residues before the CDR3 boundary, so the rest is inferred from the germline J gene. The chain links TRBV29-1 to TRBJ2-1; 11 bases are shared with TRBD2. The CDR3 sequence is 19 residues long. In germline, CDR1 is SQVTM, CDR2 ANQGSEA. Unmatched junction bases numbered 11, after V lost 1 base and J lost 0 bases. This CDR3 is CSVEAQLAGDVSSYNEQFF. The sequenced CDR3 bases are TGCAGCGTTGAAGCCCAACTAGCGGGAGACGTGAGCTCCTACAATGAG.

This clone showed up many times. The read ends 3 residues early relative to the CDR3; the germline J gene fills the gap. V usage is TRBV12-3 or TRBV12-4 and J usage is TRBJ2-2; D is possibly TRBD2 (7 bases). The CDR3 sequence is 15 residues long. CDR3 DNA (partial): TGTGCCAGCAGTGGGGGAGGGGGTAGACGTGAAAAG. Translated, it gives CASSGGGGRREK. The whole CDR3 protein reads CASSGGGGRREKLFF.

This clone was counted at least ten times. The read is 3 residues too short to cover the CDR3 end, so that end is filled in from the germline J gene. This rearrangement joins TRBV20-1 to TRBJ1-1, with 8 bases fitting TRBD1. CDR1 is DFQATT and CDR2 is SNEGSKA in the germline V gene (reference sequence). The CDR3 extends over 14 amino acids. The junction had 7 bases not matched to a gene; V was cut back by 6 bases and J by 1 base. The CDR3 region is CSAVRGLGNTEAFF. The DNA read from the CDR3 is TGCAGTGCAGTCAGGGGGCTCGGGAACACTGAA.

Many counts were recorded for this clone. The read stops 3 residues short of the end of the CDR3; the missing end is completed from the germline J gene. The chain employs TRBV20-1 and TRBJ1-1, with D hard to call. The V gene lost 0 bases and the J gene lost 3 bases, with 8 bases spanning the gap. This CDR3 is built from 13 residues. CDR1 and CDR2 from the germline V gene are DFQATT and SNEGSKA (reference sequence). CDR3 DNA (partial): TGCAGTGCTAGAGAAGAGGGCTACACTGAA. Its translation: CSAREEGYTE. The full CDR3 reads CSAREEGYTEAFF.

This clone was seen repeatedly, ten times or more. The read halts 3 residues ahead of the CDR3 end, with the missing end drawn from the germline J gene. The gene calls are TRBV6-1 and TRBJ2-7; 7 bases align to TRBD2. CDR3 size: 14 residues. J lost 3 bases, V lost 2 bases, and 4 bases had no gene match. The germline V gene has CDR1 MNHNS and CDR2 SASEGT. The CDR3 protein is CASSEPPGGYEQYF. Partial CDR3 DNA: TGTGCCAGCAGTGAACCCCCGGGGGGCTACGAG.

Notes on this clone: From the germline J gene comes the end of the CDR3, since the read stops 3 residues before it. This chain connects TRBV7-9 to TRBJ1-2, with no clear D. The CDR3 consists of 15 residues. Per germline, CDR1 SEHNR and CDR2 FQNEAQ (reference sequence). The sequenced CDR3 bases are TGTGCCAGCAGCTCCTTTCGGGGTCCGCCCCACGAC. It codes for CASSSFRGPPHD. The entire CDR3 is CASSSFRGPPHDYTF.

On this clone: The read halts 3 residues ahead of the CDR3 end, with the missing end drawn from the germline J gene. V usage is TRBV6-2 or TRBV6-3 and J usage is TRBJ1-1; D call uncertain. The CDR3 length is 14 residues. Germline V lookup: CDR1 MNHEY, CDR2 SVGEGT. Trimming removed 9 bases from V and 0 bases from J, with 14 bases in between. CDR3 sequence reads: CASRDQGLNTEAFF. The part of the CDR3 DNA that was read is TGTGCCAGTCGAGATCAAGGGCTGAACACTGAA.

In its sample, this clone was seen many times. The CDR3 end is not reached by the read, which stops 3 residues before it; the germline J gene fills it in. The chain has TRBV7-9 and TRBJ2-1, with 8 nucleotides matching TRBD2. Looked up from germline, CDR1 is SEHNR and CDR2 is FQNEAQ (reference sequence). With V trimmed by 6 bases and J by 4 bases, 5 bases remained unmatched. The CDR3 has 14 residues. The DNA read from the CDR3 is TGTGCCAGCAGGAGTGGGACTAGTTACAATGAG. Amino acids: CASRSGTSYNE. The CDR3 in full is CASRSGTSYNEQFF.

This clone showed up many times. The CDR3 end lies 3 residues beyond the end of the read and is filled in from the germline J gene. The chain uses TRBV19 and TRBJ2-3; D perhaps matches TRBD1 (7 bases). Germline assignment: CDR1 LNHDA and CDR2 SQIVND (reference sequence). The CDR3 length is 14 residues. CDR3 bases read: TGTGCCAGTAGTATAGGACAGGGTCGGGAGACG. Translation gives CASSIGQGRET. The CDR3, in full, reads CASSIGQGRETQYF.

In this sample, this clone turned up many times. The read ends 3 residues shy of where the CDR3 ends; the end is completed using the germline J gene. V and J are TRBV20-1 and TRBJ1-2; 8 nucleotides align to TRBD1. CDR1 DFQATT and CDR2 SNEGSKA come from the germline V gene (reference sequence). The V and J ends lost 5 bases and 4 bases, in that order; junction bases with no gene match: 6. The CDR3 is made up of 13 amino acids. The DNA read from the CDR3 is TGCAGTGCTCCGAGACAGGGGAGCTATGGC. It codes for CSAPRQGSYG. The CDR3 in its entirety is CSAPRQGSYGYTF.

With respect to this clone: One junction end disagrees with the germline gene, perhaps due to a read error. The read comes to an end 3 residues before the CDR3 does, leaving the germline J gene to fill in the end. The chain has TRBV18 and TRBJ1-1, with 8 bases lining up with TRBD1. CDR3 length: 14 amino acids. In germline, CDR1 is KGHSH, CDR2 LQKENI. This CDR3 reads CASSMGQENAEAFF. The DNA read from the CDR3 is TGTGCCAGCTCAATGGGACAGGAGAACGCTGAA.

Ten or more counts support this clone. The read ends 3 residues before the CDR3 terminus; that terminus is restored from the germline J gene. V usage is TRBV6-2 or TRBV6-3 and J usage is TRBJ1-1; D uncertain. In germline, CDR1 is MNHEY, CDR2 SVGEGT. The CDR3 totals 13 residues. V dropped 6 bases and J dropped 4 bases, with 12 bases sitting between them. Partial CDR3 DNA: TGTGCCAGCAGCCACCGGGTCACCACTGAA. Protein: CASSHRVTTE. The full CDR3 sequence reads CASSHRVTTEAFF.

This clone was observed at least ten times. The missing CDR3 end, 3 residues past where the read stops, is filled in from the germline J gene. V is TRBV11-3 and J is TRBJ2-2, with D possibly being TRBD2 (5 bases). In germline, CDR1 is SGHNT, CDR2 YENEEA. V was pared by 3 bases and J by 5 bases, with 10 bases between. This CDR3 has 14 amino acids. The sequenced part of the CDR3 DNA is TGTGCCAGCAGCTTGGGTGAGGGTACCGGGGAG. This gives the protein CASSLGEGTGE. The full-length CDR3 reads as CASSLGEGTGELFF.

This clone occurred many times. The CDR3 end falls 3 residues outside the read, so it is completed with the germline J gene. This sequence joins TRBV19 and TRBJ2-2, with no clear D. The CDR3 is 16 amino acids. Between the trimmed V and J ends, which lost 3 bases and 6 bases, there was a span of 17 bases. The V gene's germline CDR1 is LNHDA and CDR2 SQIVND (reference sequence). Partial CDR3 DNA: TGTGCCAGTAGTATCAGGTTCTTACGTAGGGCCGGGGAG. Amino acids: CASSIRFLRRAGE. The whole CDR3 reads CASSIRFLRRAGELFF.

This clone was counted ten times or more. The CDR3 is cut off 3 residues early in the read; its end comes from the germline J gene. The V gene is TRBV7-6, the J gene TRBJ2-2, with D possibly TRBD2 on 5 matching bases. CDR1 is SGHVS, CDR2 FNYEAQ, per germline. Trimming shortened V by 0 bases and J by 3 bases, and 8 bases separated the two germline ends. This CDR3 region has 15 residues. The CDR3 is CASSLAPRDTGELFF. CDR3 bases read: TGTGCCAGCAGCTTAGCGCCGAGGGACACCGGGGAG.

This clone was picked up many times. The observed sequence ends 3 residues before the CDR3 terminus, with the missing tail filled in from the germline J gene. The chain employs TRBV11-3 and TRBJ2-1, with D possibly matching TRBD2 (7 bases). CDR3 length: 15 amino acids. The germline gives CDR1 SGHNT, CDR2 YENEEA. The germline V and J ends were trimmed by 3 bases and 0 bases, with 9 bases remaining between them. The CDR3 loop reads CASSLRGGSYNEQFF. The sequenced part of the CDR3 DNA is TGTGCCAGCAGCTTGAGGGGGGGCTCCTACAATGAG.